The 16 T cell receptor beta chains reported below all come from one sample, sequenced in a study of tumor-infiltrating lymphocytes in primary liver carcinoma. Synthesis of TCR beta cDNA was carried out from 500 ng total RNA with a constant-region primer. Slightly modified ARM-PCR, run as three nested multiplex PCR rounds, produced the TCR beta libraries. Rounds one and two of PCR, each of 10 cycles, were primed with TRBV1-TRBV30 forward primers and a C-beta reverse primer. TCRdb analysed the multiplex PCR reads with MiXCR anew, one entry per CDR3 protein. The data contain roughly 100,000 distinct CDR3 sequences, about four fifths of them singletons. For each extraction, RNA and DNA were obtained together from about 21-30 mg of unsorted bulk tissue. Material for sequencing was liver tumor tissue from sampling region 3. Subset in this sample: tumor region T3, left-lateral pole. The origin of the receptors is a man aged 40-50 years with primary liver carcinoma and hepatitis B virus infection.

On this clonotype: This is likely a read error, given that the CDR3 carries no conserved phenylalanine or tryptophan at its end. This CDR3 reads CPSSYWNRGRNSPLHS. The DNA for the CDR3 is TGCCCCAGCAGCTACTGGAACAGGGGAAGGAATTCACCCCTCCACTCT. V gene TRBV4-3 combines with J gene TRBJ1-6; 7 bases map to TRBD1. The CDR3 totals 16 residues. Germline V CDR1 and CDR2: LGHNA, YSLEER.

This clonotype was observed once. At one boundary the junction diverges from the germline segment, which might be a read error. The CDR3 spells CASSQGATRYTGELFF. The CDR3 DNA reads as TGCGCCAGCAGTCAAGGAGCGACAAGGTACACCGGGGAGCTCTTTTTT. V and J are TRBV4-1 and TRBJ2-2; a possible D gene is TRBD2 (5 bases). This CDR3 has 16 amino acids. From germline, CDR1 is MGHRA and CDR2 YSYEKL.

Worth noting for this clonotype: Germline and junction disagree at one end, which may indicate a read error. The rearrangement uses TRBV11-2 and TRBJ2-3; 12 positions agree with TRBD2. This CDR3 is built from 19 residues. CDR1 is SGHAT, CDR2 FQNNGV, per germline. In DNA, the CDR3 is TGTGCCAGCAGCCGATCACCGAGACTAGCGGGAGAGAGGACGGATACGCATTATTTT. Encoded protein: CASSRSPRLAGERTDTHYF.

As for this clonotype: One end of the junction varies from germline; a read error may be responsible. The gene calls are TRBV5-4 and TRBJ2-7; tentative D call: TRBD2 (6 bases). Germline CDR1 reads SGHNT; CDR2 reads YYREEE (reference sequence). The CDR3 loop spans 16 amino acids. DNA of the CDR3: TGTGCTAGCAGCAAGACTAGTGGAGGTCGATGGGCCGAGCAGTACTTC. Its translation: CASSKTSGGRWAEQYF.

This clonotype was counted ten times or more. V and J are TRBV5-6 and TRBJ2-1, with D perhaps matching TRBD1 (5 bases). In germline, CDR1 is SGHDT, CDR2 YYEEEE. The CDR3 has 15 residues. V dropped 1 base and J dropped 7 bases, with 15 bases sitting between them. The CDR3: CASSLRLGALNEQFF. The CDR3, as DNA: TGTGCCAGCAGCTTGCGGCTAGGGGCCTTAAATGAGCAGTTCTTC. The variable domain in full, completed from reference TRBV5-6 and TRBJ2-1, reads DAGVTQSPTHLIKTRGQQVTLRCSPKSGHDTVSWYQQALGQGPQFIFQYYEEEERQRGNFPDRFSGHQFPNYSSELNVNALLLGDSALYLCASSLRLGALNEQFFGPGTRLTVL.

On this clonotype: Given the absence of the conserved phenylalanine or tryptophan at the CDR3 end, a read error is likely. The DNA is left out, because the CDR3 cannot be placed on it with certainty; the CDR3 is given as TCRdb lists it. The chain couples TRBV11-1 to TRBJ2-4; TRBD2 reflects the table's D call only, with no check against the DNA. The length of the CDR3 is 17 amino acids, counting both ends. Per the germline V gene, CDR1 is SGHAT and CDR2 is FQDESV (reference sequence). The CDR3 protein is CASSFPGTRGTKNIHYY.

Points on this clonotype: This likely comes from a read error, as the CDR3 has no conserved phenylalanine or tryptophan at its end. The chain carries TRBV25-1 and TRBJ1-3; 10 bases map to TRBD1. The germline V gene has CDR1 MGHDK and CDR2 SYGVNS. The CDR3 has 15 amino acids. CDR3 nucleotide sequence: TGTGTCAGCAGGGGGGACAGGGGCACTGGAAACACCATATATCTT. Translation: CVSRGDRGTGNTIYL.

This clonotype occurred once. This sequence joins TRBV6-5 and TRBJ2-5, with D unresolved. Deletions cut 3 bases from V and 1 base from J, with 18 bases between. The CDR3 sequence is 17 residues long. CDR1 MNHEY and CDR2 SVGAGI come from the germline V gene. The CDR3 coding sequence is TGTGCCAGCAGTTATTCGAGTAGTGACGTGTCCCAAGAGACCCAGTACTTC. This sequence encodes CASSYSSSDVSQETQYF.

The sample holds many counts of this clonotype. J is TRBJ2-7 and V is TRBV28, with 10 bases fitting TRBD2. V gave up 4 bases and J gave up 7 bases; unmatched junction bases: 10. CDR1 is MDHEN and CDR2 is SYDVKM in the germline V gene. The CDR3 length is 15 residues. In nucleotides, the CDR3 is TGTGCCAGCAGTTCCCGGACTAGCGGTATCGGAGAGCAGTACTTC. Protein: CASSSRTSGIGEQYF.

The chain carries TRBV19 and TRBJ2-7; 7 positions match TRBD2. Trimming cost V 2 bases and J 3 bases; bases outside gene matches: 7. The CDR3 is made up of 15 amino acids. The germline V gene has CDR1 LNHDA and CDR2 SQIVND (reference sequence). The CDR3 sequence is CASSILPGGLYEQYF. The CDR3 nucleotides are TGTGCCAGTAGTATACTACCGGGAGGACTCTACGAGCAGTACTTC. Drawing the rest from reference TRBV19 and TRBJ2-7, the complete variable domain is DGGITQSPKYLFRKEGQNVTLSCEQNLNHDAMYWYRQDPGQGLRLIYYSQIVNDFQKGDIAEGYSVSREKKESFPLTVTSAQKNPTAFYLCASSILPGGLYEQYFGPGTRLTVT.

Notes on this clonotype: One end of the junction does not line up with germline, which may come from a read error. The CDR3 coding sequence is TGTGCCAGCATCTTAGTAGGGGTAACAGGGAGTAATCAACCCCAGCATTTT. Protein sequence: CASILVGVTGSNQPQHF. The gene calls are TRBV11-2 and TRBJ1-5; TRBD1 might be the D (6 bases). The CDR3 runs 17 residues. Germline V gives CDR1 SGHAT, CDR2 FQNNGV.

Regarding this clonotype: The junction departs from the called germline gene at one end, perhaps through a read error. The CDR3 sequence is CGSSSVQDNEQFF. CDR3 nucleotide sequence: TGCGGCAGCAGCTCAGTCCAAGACAATGAACAGTTCTTC. The V gene is TRBV5-1, the J gene TRBJ2-1; D unresolved. Germline-derived CDR1 and CDR2 are SGHRS and YFSETQ. The CDR3 is made up of 13 amino acids.

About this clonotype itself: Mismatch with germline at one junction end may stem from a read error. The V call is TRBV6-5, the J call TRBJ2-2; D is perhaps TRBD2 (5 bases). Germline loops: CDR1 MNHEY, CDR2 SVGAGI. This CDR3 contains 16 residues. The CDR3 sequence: CSSRRLAGGNTGELFF. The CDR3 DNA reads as TGTTCCAGCAGGAGGCTGGCTGGAGGAAACACCGGGGAGCTGTTTTTT.

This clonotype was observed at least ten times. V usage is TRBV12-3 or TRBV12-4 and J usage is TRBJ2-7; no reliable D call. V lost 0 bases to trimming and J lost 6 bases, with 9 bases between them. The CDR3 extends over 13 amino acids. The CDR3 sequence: CASSLADLGEQYF. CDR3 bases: TGTGCCAGCAGTTTAGCGGACCTTGGCGAGCAGTACTTC.

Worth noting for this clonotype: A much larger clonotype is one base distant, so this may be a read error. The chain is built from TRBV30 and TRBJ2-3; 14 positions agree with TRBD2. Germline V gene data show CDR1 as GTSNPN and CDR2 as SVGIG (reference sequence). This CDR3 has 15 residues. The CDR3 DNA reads TGTGCCTGGGGGGTGACTAGCGGGAGGGCGGATATGCAGTATTTT. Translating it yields CAWGVTSGRADMQYF.

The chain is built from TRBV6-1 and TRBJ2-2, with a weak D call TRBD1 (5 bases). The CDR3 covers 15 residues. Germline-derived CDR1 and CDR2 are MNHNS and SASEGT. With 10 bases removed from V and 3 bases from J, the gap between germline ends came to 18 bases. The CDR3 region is CATGWDTKDTGELFF. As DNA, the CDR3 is TGTGCCACAGGGTGGGATACTAAGGACACCGGGGAGCTGTTTTTT.